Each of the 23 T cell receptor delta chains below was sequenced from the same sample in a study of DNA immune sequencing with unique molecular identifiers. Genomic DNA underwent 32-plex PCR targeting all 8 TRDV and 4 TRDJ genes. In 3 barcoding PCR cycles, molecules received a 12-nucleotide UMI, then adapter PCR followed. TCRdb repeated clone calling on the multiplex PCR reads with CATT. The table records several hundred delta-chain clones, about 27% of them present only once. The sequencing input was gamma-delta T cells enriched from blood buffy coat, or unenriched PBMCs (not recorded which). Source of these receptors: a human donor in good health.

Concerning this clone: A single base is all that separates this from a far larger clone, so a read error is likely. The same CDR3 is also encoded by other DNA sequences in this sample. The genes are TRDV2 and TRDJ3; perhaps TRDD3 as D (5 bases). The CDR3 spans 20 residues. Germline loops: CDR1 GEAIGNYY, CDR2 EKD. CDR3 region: CACDTLGTTNGSWDTRQMFF. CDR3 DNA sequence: TGTGCGTGTGACACCTTGGGGACCACGAACGGCTCCTGGGACACCCGACAGATGTTTTTC.

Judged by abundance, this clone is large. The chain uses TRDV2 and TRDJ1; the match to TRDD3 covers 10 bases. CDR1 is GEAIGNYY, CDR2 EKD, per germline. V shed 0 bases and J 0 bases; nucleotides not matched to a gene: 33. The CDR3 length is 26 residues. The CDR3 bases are TGTGCCTGTGACACCGTCCTGGGGACGTCGGACCTCTTCGGGGGATACGGCGCCGTGTACACCGATAAACTCATCTTT. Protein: CACDTVLGTSDLFGGYGAVYTDKLIF.

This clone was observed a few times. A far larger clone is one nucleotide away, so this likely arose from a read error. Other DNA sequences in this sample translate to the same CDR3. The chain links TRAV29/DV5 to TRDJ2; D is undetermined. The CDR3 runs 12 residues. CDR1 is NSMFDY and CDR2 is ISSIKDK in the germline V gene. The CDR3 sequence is CAARALTAQLFF. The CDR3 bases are TGTGCAGCAAGAGCTTTGACAGCACAGCTCTTCTTT.

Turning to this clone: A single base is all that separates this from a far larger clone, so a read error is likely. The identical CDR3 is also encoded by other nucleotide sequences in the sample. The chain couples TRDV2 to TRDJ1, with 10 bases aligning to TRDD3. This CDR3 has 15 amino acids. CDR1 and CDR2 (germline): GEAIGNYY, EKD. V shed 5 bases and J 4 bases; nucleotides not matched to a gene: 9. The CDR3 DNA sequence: TGTGCCTGTGCCCAGCTGGGGGATAGGGACGATAAACTCATCTTT. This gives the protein CACAQLGDRDDKLIF.

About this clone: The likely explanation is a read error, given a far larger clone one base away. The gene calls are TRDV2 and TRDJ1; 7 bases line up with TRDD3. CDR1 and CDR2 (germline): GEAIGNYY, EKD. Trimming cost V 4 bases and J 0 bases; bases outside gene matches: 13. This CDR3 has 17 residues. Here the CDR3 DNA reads TGTGCCTGTGAGTCCCTCCTGGGGGCTCCCAACACCGATAAACTCATCTTT. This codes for CACESLLGAPNTDKLIF.

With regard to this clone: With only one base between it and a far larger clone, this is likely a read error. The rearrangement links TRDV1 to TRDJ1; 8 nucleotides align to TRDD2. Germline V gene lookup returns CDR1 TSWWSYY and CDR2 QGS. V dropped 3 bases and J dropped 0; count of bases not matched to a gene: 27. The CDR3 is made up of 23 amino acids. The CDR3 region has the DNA TGTGCTCTTGGGGACCTACCAAGGACTTCCTACGTCCAGGGGGGGACGTACACCGATAAACTCATCTTT. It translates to CALGDLPRTSYVQGGTYTDKLIF.

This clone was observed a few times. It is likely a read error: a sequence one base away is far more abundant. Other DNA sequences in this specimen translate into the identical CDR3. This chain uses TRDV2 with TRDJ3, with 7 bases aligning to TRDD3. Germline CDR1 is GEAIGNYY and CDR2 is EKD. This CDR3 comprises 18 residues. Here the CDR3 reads CACDKILGSSWDTRQMFF. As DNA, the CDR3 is TGTGCGTGTGACAAAATACTGGGGAGCTCCTGGGACACCCGACAGATGTTTTTC.

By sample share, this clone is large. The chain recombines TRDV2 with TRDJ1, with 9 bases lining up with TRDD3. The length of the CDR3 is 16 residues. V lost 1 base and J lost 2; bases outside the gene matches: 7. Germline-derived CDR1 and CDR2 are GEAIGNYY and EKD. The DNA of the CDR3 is TGTGCCTGTGACACGGTACAAACTGGGGGAACCGATAAACTCATCTTT. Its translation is CACDTVQTGGTDKLIF.

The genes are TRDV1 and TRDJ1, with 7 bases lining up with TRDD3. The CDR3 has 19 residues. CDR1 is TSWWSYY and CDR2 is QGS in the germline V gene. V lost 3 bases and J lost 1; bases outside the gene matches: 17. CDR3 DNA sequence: TGTGCTCTTGGGGACCCCCTTCGTGCGCTGGGGGGAACCACCGATAAACTCATCTTT. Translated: CALGDPLRALGGTTDKLIF.

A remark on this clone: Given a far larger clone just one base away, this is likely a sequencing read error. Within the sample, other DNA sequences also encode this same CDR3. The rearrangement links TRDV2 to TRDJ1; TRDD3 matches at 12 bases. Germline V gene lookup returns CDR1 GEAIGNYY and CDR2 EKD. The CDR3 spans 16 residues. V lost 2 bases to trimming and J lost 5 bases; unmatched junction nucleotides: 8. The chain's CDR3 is CACDKLGDTQADKLIF. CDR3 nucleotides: TGTGCCTGTGACAAGCTGGGGGATACGCAGGCGGATAAACTCATCTTT.

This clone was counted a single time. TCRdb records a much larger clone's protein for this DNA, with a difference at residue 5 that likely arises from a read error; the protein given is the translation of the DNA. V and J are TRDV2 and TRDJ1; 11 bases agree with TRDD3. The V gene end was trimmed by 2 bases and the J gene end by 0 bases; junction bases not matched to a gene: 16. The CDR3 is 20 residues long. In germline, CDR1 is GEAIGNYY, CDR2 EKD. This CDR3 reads CACDSVSGGYFTEYTDKLIF. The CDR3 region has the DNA TGTGCCTGTGACAGCGTTTCTGGGGGATACTTCACCGAGTACACCGATAAACTCATCTTT.

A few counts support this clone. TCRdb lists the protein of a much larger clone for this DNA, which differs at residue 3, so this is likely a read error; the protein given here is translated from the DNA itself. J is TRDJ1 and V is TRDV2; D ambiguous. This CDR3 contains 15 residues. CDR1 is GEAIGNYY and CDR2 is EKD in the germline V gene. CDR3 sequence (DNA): TGTGCCTCTGACGGCGTCGGTGCAAACACCGATAAACTCATCTTT. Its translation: CASDGVGANTDKLIF.

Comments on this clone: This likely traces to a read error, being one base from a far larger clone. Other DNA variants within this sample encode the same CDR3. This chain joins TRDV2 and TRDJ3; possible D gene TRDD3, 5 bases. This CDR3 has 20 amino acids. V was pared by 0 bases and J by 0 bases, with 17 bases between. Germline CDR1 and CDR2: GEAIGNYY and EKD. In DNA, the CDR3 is TGTGCCTGTGACACCTTGGGGACCACCAACGGCTCCTGGGACACCCGACAGATGTTTTTC. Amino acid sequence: CACDTLGTTNGSWDTRQMFF.

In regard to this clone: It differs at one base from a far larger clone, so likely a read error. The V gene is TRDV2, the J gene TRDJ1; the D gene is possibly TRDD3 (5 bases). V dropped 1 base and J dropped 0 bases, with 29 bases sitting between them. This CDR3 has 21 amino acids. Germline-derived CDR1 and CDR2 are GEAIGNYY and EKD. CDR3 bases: TGTGCCTGTGACACTCTTCTTTCCCATTATACTGGCGGCCCGTACACCGATAAACTCATCTTT. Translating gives CACDTLLSHYTGGPYTDKLIF.

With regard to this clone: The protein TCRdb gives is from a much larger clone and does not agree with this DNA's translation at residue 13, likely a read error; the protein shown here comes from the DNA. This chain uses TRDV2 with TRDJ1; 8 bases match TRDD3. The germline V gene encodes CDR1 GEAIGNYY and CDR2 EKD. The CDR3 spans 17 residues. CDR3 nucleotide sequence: TGTGCCTGTGACACCTTAACTGGGGGGCATGACACCTATAAACTCATCTTT. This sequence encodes CACDTLTGGHDTYKLIF.

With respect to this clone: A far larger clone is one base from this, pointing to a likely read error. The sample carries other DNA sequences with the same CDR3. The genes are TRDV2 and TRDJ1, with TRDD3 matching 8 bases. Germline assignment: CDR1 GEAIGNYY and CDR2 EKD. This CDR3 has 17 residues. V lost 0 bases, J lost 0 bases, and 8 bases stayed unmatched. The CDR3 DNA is TGTGCCTGTGACACCCTCGTGCTGGGGGAGAACACCGATAAACTCATCTTT. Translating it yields CACDTLVLGENTDKLIF.

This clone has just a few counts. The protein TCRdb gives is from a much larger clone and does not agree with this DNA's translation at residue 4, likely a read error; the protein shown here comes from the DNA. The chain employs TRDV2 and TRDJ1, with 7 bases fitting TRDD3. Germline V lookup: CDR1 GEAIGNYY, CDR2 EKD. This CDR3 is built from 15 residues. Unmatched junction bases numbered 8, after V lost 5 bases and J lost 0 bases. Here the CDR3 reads CACGLLGTDTDKLIF. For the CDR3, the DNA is TGTGCCTGTGGCCTACTGGGGACAGACACCGATAAACTCATCTTT.

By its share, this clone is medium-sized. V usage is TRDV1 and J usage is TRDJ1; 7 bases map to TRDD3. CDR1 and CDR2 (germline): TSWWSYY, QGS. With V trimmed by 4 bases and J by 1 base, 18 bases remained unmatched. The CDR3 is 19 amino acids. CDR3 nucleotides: TGTGCTCTTGGGGCCGACCAAGGAGGGGATAACTTAAGCACCGATAAACTCATCTTT. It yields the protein CALGADQGGDNLSTDKLIF.

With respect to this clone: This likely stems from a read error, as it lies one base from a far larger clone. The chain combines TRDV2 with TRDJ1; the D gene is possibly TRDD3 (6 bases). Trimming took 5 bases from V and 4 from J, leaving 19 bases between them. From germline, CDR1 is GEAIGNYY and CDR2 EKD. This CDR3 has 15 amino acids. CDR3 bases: TGTGCCTGTGCCCAACTGAGGGATAGGGACGATAAACTCATCTTT. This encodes CACAQLRDRDDKLIF.

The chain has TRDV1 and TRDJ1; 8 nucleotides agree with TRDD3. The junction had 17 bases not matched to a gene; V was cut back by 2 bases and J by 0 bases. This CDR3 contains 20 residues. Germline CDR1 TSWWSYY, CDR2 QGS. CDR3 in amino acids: CALGERYGPTGGPYTDKLIF. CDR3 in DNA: TGTGCTCTTGGGGAAAGGTACGGCCCGACTGGGGGCCCGTACACCGATAAACTCATCTTT.

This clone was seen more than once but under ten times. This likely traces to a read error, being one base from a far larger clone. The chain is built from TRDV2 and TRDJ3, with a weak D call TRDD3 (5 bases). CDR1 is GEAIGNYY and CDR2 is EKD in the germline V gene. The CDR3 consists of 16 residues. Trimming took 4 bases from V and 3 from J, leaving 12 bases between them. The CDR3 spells CACEARGIWDTRQMFF. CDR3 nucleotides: TGTGCCTGTGAGGCCCGTGGGATCTGGGACACCCGACAGATGTTTTTC.

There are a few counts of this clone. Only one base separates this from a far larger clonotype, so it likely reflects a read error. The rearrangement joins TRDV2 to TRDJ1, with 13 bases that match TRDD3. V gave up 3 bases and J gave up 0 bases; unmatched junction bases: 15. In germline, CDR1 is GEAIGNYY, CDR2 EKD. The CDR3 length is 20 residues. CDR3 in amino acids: CACDSVATGGYGGYTDKLIF. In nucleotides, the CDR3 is TGTGCCTGTGACTCCGTCGCTACTGGGGGATACGGAGGGTACACCGATAAACTCATCTTT.

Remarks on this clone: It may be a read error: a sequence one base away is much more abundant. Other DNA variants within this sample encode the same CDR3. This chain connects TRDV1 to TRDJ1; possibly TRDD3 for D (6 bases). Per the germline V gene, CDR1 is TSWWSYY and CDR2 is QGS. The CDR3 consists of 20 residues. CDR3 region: CALGELPRAWGATRPDKLIF. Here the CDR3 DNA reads TGTGCTCTTGGGGAACTACCCAGGGCTTGGGGGGCTACGAGGCCCGATAAACTCATCTTC.